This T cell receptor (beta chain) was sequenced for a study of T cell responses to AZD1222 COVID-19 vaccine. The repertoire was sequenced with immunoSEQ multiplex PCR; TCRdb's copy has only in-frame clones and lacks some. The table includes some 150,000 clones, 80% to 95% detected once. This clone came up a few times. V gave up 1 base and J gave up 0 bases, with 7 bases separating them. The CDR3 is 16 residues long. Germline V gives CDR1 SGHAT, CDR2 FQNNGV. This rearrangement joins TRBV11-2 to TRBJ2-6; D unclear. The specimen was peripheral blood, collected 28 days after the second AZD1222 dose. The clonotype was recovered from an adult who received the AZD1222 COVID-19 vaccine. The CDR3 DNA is TGTGCCAGCAGCTTAGGCGTAGACTCTGGGGCCAACGTCCTGACTTTC. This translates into CASSLGVDSGANVLTF.